This T cell receptor (beta chain) was profiled in a study of blood T cell repertoires in COVID-19. Across the study: Donors in the United States, Italy and Spain gave samples during acute or convalescent COVID-19. The analysed material was cDNA or gDNA that came from T cells, B-cell-depleted T cells, or PBMCs.

Seattle's enrolled individuals joined amid active infection and were then monitored longitudinally. Measured with immunoSEQ multiplex PCR; TCRdb has only the in-frame clones, and not every one. The sample records roughly 81,000 clones, approximately 86% being singletons. The V and J ends lost 4 bases and 4 bases, in that order; junction bases with no gene match: 7. CDR3 length: 14 amino acids. The germline gives CDR1 SGHDT, CDR2 YYEEEE. The sequenced material came from peripheral blood. This clonotype was obtained from a woman older than 75 with COVID-19, enrolled during active disease. The V call is TRBV5-6, the J call TRBJ1-1; 7 bases fit TRBD1. The CDR3 here is CASSIPGQLTEAFF. Here the CDR3 DNA reads TGTGCCAGCAGCATACCGGGACAGCTCACTGAAGCTTTCTTT.